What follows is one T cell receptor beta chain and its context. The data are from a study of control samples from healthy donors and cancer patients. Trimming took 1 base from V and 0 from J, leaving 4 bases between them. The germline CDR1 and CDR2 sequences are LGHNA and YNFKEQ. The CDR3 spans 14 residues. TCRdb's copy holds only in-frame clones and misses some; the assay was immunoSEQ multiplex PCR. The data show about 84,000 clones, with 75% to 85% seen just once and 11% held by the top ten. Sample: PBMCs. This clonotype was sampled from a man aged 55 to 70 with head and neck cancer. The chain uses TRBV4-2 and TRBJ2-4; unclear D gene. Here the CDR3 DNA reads TGTGCCAGCAGCCAAGTACTAGCCAAAAACATTCAGTACTTC. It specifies CASSQVLAKNIQYF.